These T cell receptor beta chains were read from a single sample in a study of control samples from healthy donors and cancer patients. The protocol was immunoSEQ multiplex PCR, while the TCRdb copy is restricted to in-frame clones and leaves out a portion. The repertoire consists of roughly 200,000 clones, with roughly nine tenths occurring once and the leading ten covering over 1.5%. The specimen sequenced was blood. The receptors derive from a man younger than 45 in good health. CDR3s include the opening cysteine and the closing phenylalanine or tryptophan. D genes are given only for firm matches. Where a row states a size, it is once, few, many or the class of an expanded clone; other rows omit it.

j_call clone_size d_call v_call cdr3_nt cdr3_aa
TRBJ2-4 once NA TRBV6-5 TGTGCCAGCACCCCGTCCGGACAGTACCCAAACATTCAGTACTTC CASTPSGQYPNIQYF
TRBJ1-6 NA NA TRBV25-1 TGTGCCAGCAGTCCTACCCTAAGGGATCGGTCACCCCTCCACTTT CASSPTLRDRSPLHF
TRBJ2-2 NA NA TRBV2 TGTGCCAGCTCTCCCCGCCCCTCGGGCACCGGGGAGCTGTTTTTT CASSPRPSGTGELFF
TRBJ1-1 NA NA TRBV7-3 TGTGCCAGCAGTTTGCTGGGACAAAGGTCAGCTTTCTTT CASSLLGQRSAFF
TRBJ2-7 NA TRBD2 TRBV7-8 TGTGCCAGCAGCTTAGCAGCGGGGCAGATCGAGCAGTACTTC CASSLAAGQIEQYF
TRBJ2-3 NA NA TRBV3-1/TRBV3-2 TGTGCCAGCAGCCGGACTTACATAGTCACAGATACGCAGTATTTT CASSRTYIVTDTQYF
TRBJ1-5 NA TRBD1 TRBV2 TGTGCCAGCAGTAGACAGGGAAGAAATCAGCCCCAGCATTTT CASSRQGRNQPQHF
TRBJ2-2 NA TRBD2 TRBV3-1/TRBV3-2 TGTGCCAGCAGCCAATTCGTAGCGGGGGTGGGCACCGGGGAGCTGTTTTTT CASSQFVAGVGTGELFF
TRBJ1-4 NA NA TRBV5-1 TGCGCCAGCAGCTTAGGGGGGCAGGGAGGAGGTGAAAAACTGTTTTTT CASSLGGQGGGEKLFF
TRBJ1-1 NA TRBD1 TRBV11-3 TGTGCCAGCAGCTCGCGAGGGGGCCGAACTGAAGCTTTCTTT CASSSRGGRTEAFF
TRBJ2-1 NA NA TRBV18 TGTGCCAGCTCACCACCGGTGTCCGATGAGCAGTTCTTC CASSPPVSDEQFF
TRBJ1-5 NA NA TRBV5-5 TGTGCCAGCAGCGGTACGGGGGGAATGGGTCAGCCCCAGCATTTT CASSGTGGMGQPQHF
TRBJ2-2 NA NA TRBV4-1 TGCGCCAGCAGCCAAGGTCCCGACAGAGCGAACACCGGGGAGCTGTTTTTT CASSQGPDRANTGELFF
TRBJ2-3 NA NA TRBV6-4 TGTGCCAGCAGCCTACGAAGGGAGGGCACAGATACGCAGTATTTT CASSLRREGTDTQYF
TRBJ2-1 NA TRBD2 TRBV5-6 TGTGCCAGCAGCAGGGCGCGGGGGGCGGTTGAGCAGTTCTTC CASSRARGAVEQFF
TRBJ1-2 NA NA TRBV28 TGTGCCAGCAGTTTAGATCTGAAATTCTATGGCTACACCTTC CASSLDLKFYGYTF
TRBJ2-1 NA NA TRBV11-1 TGTGCCAGCAGCGCGGAGAGGGGATTATACAATGAGCAGTTCTTC CASSAERGLYNEQFF
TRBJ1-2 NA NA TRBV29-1 TGCAGCGTTGGGGAACAGGGTTATGGCTACACCTTC CSVGEQGYGYTF
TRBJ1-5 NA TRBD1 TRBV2 TGTGCCAGCAGTGAACGGACAGGGGGTCAGCCCCAGCATTTT CASSERTGGQPQHF
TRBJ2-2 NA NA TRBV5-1 TGCGCCAGCAGCTTAGACTCCCCGCGGGAGCTGTTTTTT CASSLDSPRELFF
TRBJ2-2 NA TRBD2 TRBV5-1 TGCGCCAGCAGCTTGGCAGGGACTAGCGGTTCCGGGGAGCTGTTTTTT CASSLAGTSGSGELFF
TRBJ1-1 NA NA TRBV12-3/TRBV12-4 TGTGCCAGCAGTTTAGCGTTGGGCCGGGCTTTCTTT CASSLALGRAFF
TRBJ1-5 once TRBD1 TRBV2 TGTGCCAGCAGAGGGACAGGGGAGCAGCCCCAGCATTTT CASRGTGEQPQHF
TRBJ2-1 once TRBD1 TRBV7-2 TGTGCCAGCAGGCAGTCGACAGGGCGAAGTGAAAATGAGCAGTTCTTC CASRQSTGRSENEQFF
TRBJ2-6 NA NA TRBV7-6 TGTGCCAGCAGCTCTCAGTCCCCAGGGATTGGGGCCAACGTCCTGACTTTC CASSSQSPGIGANVLTF
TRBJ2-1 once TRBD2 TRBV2 TGTGCCAGCAGAGGACTAGCGGGGGCTCGGGATGAGCAGTTCTTC CASRGLAGARDEQFF
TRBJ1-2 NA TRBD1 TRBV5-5 TGTGCCAGCAGCTTGCAGGGGGCGCTGGACTATGGCTACACCTTC CASSLQGALDYGYTF
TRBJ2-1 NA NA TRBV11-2 TGTGCCAGCAGCTTAGATCACCCGGGTCTCTCCTACAATGAGCAGTTCTTC CASSLDHPGLSYNEQFF
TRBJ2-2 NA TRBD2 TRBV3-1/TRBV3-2 TGTGCCAGCAGCCAAGGATTGGGGGGGGTGACTAGCGGCCAGGCCGGGGAGCTGTTTTTT CASSQGLGGVTSGQAGELFF
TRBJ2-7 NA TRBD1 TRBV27 TGTGCCAGCAGTTTGGGGACAGGGTGGGGGGAGCAGTACTTC CASSLGTGWGEQYF
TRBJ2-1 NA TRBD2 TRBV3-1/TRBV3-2 TGTGCCAGCAGCCAGGTAGCGGGGCGGGATAACAATGAGCAGTTCTTC CASSQVAGRDNNEQFF